The present TCR beta chain was sequenced within a study of T cells in Graves' hyperthyroidism and ophthalmopathy. V lost 4 bases and J lost 8; bases outside the gene matches: 7. CDR1 is KGHDR, CDR2 SFDVKD, per germline. CDR3 length: 15 amino acids. Using RNA transcripts as the source, TCR beta CDR3 regions were amplified. TCR CDR3 underwent first-round RT-PCR with the HTBI primer set. TCRdb re-analysed the multiplex PCR reads in MiXCR, keeping a single row per CDR3 protein. This sample has roughly 500,000 distinct CDR3 sequences; 15% to 20% occur once, and the top ten carry about 31%. Exclusion of a patient resulted from uncontrolled infection, other autoimmune disease, pregnancy or lactation. Turning to this clonotype: What it binds is unknown.

Broader study findings: Among clonotypes expanded in thyroid above 0.001, most were also found in blood.

This receptor was taken from a woman aged 30 to 39 with Graves' ophthalmopathy. The sequenced material came from blood. The chain carries TRBV24-1 and TRBJ1-6, with 7 bases matching TRBD1. CDR3 loop: CATSDGRGGYSPLHF. In DNA form, the CDR3 reads TGTGCCACCAGTGACGGCAGGGGGGGTTATTCACCCCTCCACTTT.